One and the same sample provided the 4 T cell receptor beta chains below, sequenced in a study of vaccination and CD4 T cells after COVID-19. Indicated treatment: approximately nine-day PBMC culture with coronavirus spike peptide pools or control peptides (ViraFEST assay). These receptors have no known antigen. CD4+ T cells that had been cultured provided DNA sequenced with the Oncomine TCR Beta short-read assay. MiXCR was run by TCRdb on the PCR reads, yielding one entry per CDR3 protein. The table records tens of thousands of distinct CDR3 sequences, around 40% of them present only once. This specimen was CD4+ T cells from blood, cultured in vitro, taken before SARS-CoV-2 vaccination. Receptor source: a human donor who had recovered from COVID-19.

This clonotype was seen a handful of times. The CDR3 DNA is TGTGCCAGCGGGACAGGACGACCGAATCAGCCCCAGCATTTT. Residues: CASGTGRPNQPQHF. V is TRBV19 and J is TRBJ1-5, with 8 bases that match TRBD1. V was pared by 9 bases and J by 4 bases, with 8 bases of the junction left unmatched. The CDR3 is made up of 14 amino acids. Germline CDR1 and CDR2: LNHDA and SQIVND (reference sequence).

CDR3 nucleotides: TGCAGTGCTAGAGATTGGGGGGAGGGCCCCTACGAGCAGTACTTC. Protein sequence: CSARDWGEGPYEQYF. The rearrangement uses TRBV20-1 and TRBJ2-7, with 7 bases lining up with TRBD2. The V gene's germline CDR1 is DFQATT and CDR2 SNEGSKA (reference sequence). The CDR3 sequence is 15 residues long. Trimming took 0 bases from V and 2 from J; bases not matched to a gene: 7.

This clonotype was detected a few times. V gene TRBV20-1 combines with J gene TRBJ1-4; weak D call: TRBD1 (6 bases). Germline CDR1 DFQATT, CDR2 SNEGSKA (reference sequence). CDR3 size: 15 residues. V lost 0 bases, J lost 5 bases, and 13 bases lay in between. CDR3 protein: CSARDVGGPNEKLFF. The CDR3 coding sequence is TGCAGTGCTAGAGATGTGGGGGGCCCCAATGAAAAACTGTTTTTT.

This chain connects TRBV7-3 to TRBJ2-2, with D possibly TRBD1 on 6 matching bases. In germline, CDR1 is SGHTA, CDR2 FQGTGA. V was trimmed by 5 bases and J by 4 bases, leaving 11 bases between them. CDR3 length: 14 amino acids. CDR3 sequence: CASSPQGGTGELFF. The CDR3 DNA is TGTGCCAGCAGCCCGCAAGGGGGCACCGGGGAGCTGTTTTTT.